This TCR beta chain was identified during a study of beta chain features in type 1 diabetes. Every participating donor gave one draw, a heparinised blood sample averaging approximately 110 mL. CD45RO/CCR7/CD25/CD127/CD95/CD27 sorting isolated CD4+ naive, central memory, regulatory and stem cell-like memory cells. Per the germline V gene, CDR1 is GTSNPN and CDR2 is SVGIG (reference sequence). The CDR3 consists of 13 residues. With 4 bases clipped from V and 4 bases from J, the junction kept 4 bases outside the gene matches. This clone turned up a few times. The sample holds other DNA sequences that translate to the same CDR3. The entirety of the isolated RNA underwent reverse transcription, so expressed TCRB transcripts were sequenced. The data were produced by immunoSEQ multiplex PCR, yet TCRdb's version contains in-frame clones alone and is incomplete. Counted here are hundreds of thousands of clones, around 12% occurring once; the ten biggest clones make up roughly 0.015%.

The sequence was collected from a man in his late teens or twenties in good health. Sequencing was carried out using naive CD4+ T cells from blood. The rearrangement uses TRBV30 and TRBJ1-5; 7 bases fit TRBD1. DNA for the CDR3: TGTGCCTGGACACCAGGGGGGAATCAGCCCCAGCATTTT. This translates into CAWTPGGNQPQHF.